This T cell receptor beta chain emerged from a study of PD-L1 blockade in urothelial cancer. Overall study context: Blood underwent analysis 3 weeks (second dose) and 6 weeks after treatment began. Researchers found blood samples held a median of roughly 140,000 T cells. Study-wide results and limits: More expansion of tumor-associated blood clones, seen at 3 weeks, marked durable-benefit patients.

Trimming took off 5 bases at V and 0 bases at J, with 13 bases between the two ends. The V gene's germline CDR1 is SGHAT and CDR2 FQNNGV. CDR3 size: 15 residues. The assay was immunoSEQ multiplex PCR, and TCRdb's table has in-frame clones only and misses some. Of 49,000 or so clones detected, 86% appear once; the ten largest clones hold 20% to 25%. Sample time point: pretreatment peripheral blood. The study collected 1 to 8 samples per patient, pretreatment and on-treatment. With regard to this clone: The target antigen is unknown.

The TCR was taken from a man aged 60 to 75 with urothelial cancer. This chain uses TRBV11-2 with TRBJ1-1; D remains ambiguous. The sequenced sample was PBMCs, obtained around atezolizumab (anti-PD-L1) treatment. CDR3 bases: TGTGCCAGCAGCCCCGCAGGCTTCATGAACACTGAAGCTTTCTTT. This sequence encodes CASSPAGFMNTEAFF.